Listed here are 28 T cell receptor beta chains from one sample, sequenced in a study of OX40 agonist ivuxolimab in advanced cancers. TCRdb's copy holds only in-frame clones and misses some; the assay was immunoSEQ multiplex PCR. The sample comprises just over 80,000 clones, 87% of which are singletons, and about 0.32% rests with the top ten. Source: CD4+ or CD8+ T cells sorted from blood, taken in a trial of the OX40 agonist ivuxolimab. The receptors stem from an adult with an advanced solid tumor such as melanoma, head and neck, liver or kidney cancer.

The V gene is TRBV6-6, the J gene TRBJ1-1; D might be TRBD1 (5 bases). CDR1 and CDR2 (germline): MNHNY, SVGAGI (reference sequence). CDR3 length: 14 amino acids. V gave up 5 bases and J gave up 5 bases, with 15 bases separating them. This CDR3 is CASSNPGTFTEAFF. CDR3 DNA: TGTGCCAGCAGTAACCCTGGGACTTTTACTGAAGCTTTCTTT.

J is TRBJ2-7 and V is TRBV18; D may be TRBD2 (5 bases). Per the germline V gene, CDR1 is KGHSH and CDR2 is LQKENI. Trimming removed 6 bases at V and 2 bases at J, with 11 bases between. The CDR3 extends over 13 amino acids. CDR3 region: CASSTTSTYEQYF. Here the CDR3 DNA reads TGTGCCAGCTCGACTACATCTACCTACGAGCAGTACTTC. Full variable domain (missing parts from reference TRBV18 and TRBJ2-7): NAGVMQNPRHLVRRRGQEARLRCSPMKGHSHVYWYRQLPEEGLKFMVYLQKENIIDESGMPKERFSAEFPKEGPSILRIQQVVRGDSAAYFCASSTTSTYEQYFGPGTRLTVT.

The J gene is TRBJ2-1, the V gene TRBV11-3; the match to TRBD1 covers 10 bases. The germline V gene has CDR1 SGHNT and CDR2 YENEEA. There are 15 residues in the CDR3. V gave up 5 bases and J gave up 4 bases; unmatched junction bases: 5. The DNA for the CDR3 is TGTGCCAGCAGCGGACCGGGACAGGGGTACAATGAGCAGTTCTTC. It codes for CASSGPGQGYNEQFF.

The gene calls are TRBV7-3 and TRBJ1-1; D gene ambiguous. Germline assignment: CDR1 SGHTA and CDR2 FQGTGA. Between the trimmed V and J ends, which lost 5 bases and 4 bases, there was a span of 14 bases. The CDR3 is 14 amino acids. The CDR3 is CASSPTDGFTEAFF. In DNA form, the CDR3 reads TGTGCCAGCAGCCCTACAGACGGCTTCACTGAAGCTTTCTTT.

In this sample, this clone turned up once. The chain carries TRBV10-3 and TRBJ2-5, with D perhaps matching TRBD1 (6 bases). Germline V gives CDR1 ENHRY, CDR2 SYGVKD. This CDR3 has 15 amino acids. Trimming took 2 bases from V and 2 from J, leaving 12 bases between them. Here the CDR3 DNA reads TGTGCCATCAGTGAGGGACAGACAATACAAGAGACCCAGTACTTC. Its protein product is CAISEGQTIQETQYF.

The V and J genes are TRBV7-9 and TRBJ2-7; 12 bases align to TRBD2. The CDR3 extends over 13 amino acids. With 4 bases clipped from V and 7 bases from J, the junction kept 2 bases outside the gene matches. Per the germline V gene, CDR1 is SEHNR and CDR2 is FQNEAQ (reference sequence). The CDR3 sequence is CASSSGLAGEQYF. The CDR3 DNA sequence: TGTGCCAGCAGCTCCGGACTAGCGGGAGAGCAGTACTTC.

The J gene is TRBJ2-7, the V gene TRBV5-6; maybe TRBD1 (5 bases). V was clipped by 0 bases and J by 7 bases, with 11 bases between them. CDR1 SGHDT and CDR2 YYEEEE come from the germline V gene. This CDR3 has 13 residues. Written as DNA, the CDR3 is TGTGCCAGCAGCTTGGTAGGGGCTGGAGAGCAGTACGTC. This sequence encodes CASSLVGAGEQYV.

V is TRBV28 and J is TRBJ1-5, with no clear D. Deletions cut 6 bases from V and 0 bases from J, with 9 bases between. The CDR3 consists of 14 residues. Germline-derived CDR1 and CDR2 are MDHEN and SYDVKM. The CDR3 DNA is TGTGCCAGCAGCGTTGCAGATAGCAATCAGCCCCAGCATTTT. Translating gives CASSVADSNQPQHF.

V is TRBV6-5 and J is TRBJ2-3, with a weak D call TRBD2 (6 bases). Germline lookup yields CDR1 MNHEY and CDR2 SVGAGI. The CDR3 extends over 14 amino acids. Trimming took off 6 bases at V and 3 bases at J, with 13 bases between the two ends. Written as DNA, the CDR3 is TGTGCCAGCAGGATCCGGAGGGGAACAGATACGCAGTATTTT. This encodes CASRIRRGTDTQYF.

This clone was detected once. One end of the junction fails to match germline, which may point to a read error. J is TRBJ2-7 and V is TRBV30; D perhaps matches TRBD1 (6 bases). There are 12 residues in the CDR3. Germline assignment: CDR1 GTSNPN and CDR2 SVGIG (reference sequence). The CDR3 sequence: CAWTVGKYEQYF. CDR3 bases: TGTGCTTGGACAGTGGGGAAGTACGAGCAGTACTTC.

The V and J genes are TRBV9 and TRBJ2-1; D unclear. The CDR3 sequence is 13 residues long. From germline, CDR1 is SGDLS and CDR2 YYNGEE. Between the trimmed V and J ends, which lost 0 bases and 5 bases, there was a span of 6 bases. The chain's CDR3 is CASSVGLNNEQFF. The CDR3 nucleotides are TGTGCCAGCAGCGTAGGACTGAACAATGAGCAGTTCTTC.

The V gene is TRBV4-3, the J gene TRBJ2-3, with TRBD2 matching over 8 bases. The length of the CDR3 is 16 residues. After removal of 0 bases from V and 2 bases from J, the junction contained 4 bases not matched to a gene. Germline CDR1 and CDR2: LGHNA and YSLEER. CDR3 protein: CASSQEPGGLTDTQYF. The DNA of the CDR3 is TGCGCCAGCAGCCAAGAACCGGGAGGGCTCACAGATACGCAGTATTTT.

The chain is built from TRBV18 and TRBJ1-2, with D possibly matching TRBD1 (5 bases). The germline V and J ends were trimmed by 5 bases and 3 bases, with 19 bases remaining between them. CDR1 KGHSH and CDR2 LQKENI come from the germline V gene. This CDR3 has 16 amino acids. This CDR3 is CASSSQRAGKDYGYTF. CDR3 coding DNA: TGTGCCAGCTCATCACAACGAGCAGGGAAGGACTATGGCTACACCTTC.

This chain links TRBV18 with TRBJ1-6; 10 bases agree with TRBD1. Germline trimming cut 4 bases from V and 10 bases from J; bases unmatched to any gene: 7. This CDR3 region has 15 residues. Germline CDR1 is KGHSH and CDR2 is LQKENI. The CDR3 loop reads CASSHTGTGESPLHF. CDR3 in DNA: TGTGCCAGCTCACATACCGGGACAGGGGAATCACCCCTCCACTTT.

The CDR3 DNA reads as TGTGCCAGCAGCCCTCTCCCCTCTTTCTCCGGCACCTACGAGCAGTACTTC. This encodes CASSPLPSFSGTYEQYF. The chain carries TRBV5-6 and TRBJ2-7; D is uncertain. Germline CDR1 and CDR2: SGHDT and YYEEEE. With 4 bases removed from V and 2 bases from J, the gap between germline ends came to 22 bases. The length of the CDR3 is 17 residues.

This sequence joins TRBV5-1 and TRBJ2-7, with a possible D match to TRBD2 (5 bases). V was trimmed by 2 bases and J by 0 bases, leaving 12 bases between them. Germline V gives CDR1 SGHRS, CDR2 YFSETQ. This CDR3 spans 15 amino acids. The CDR3 nucleotides are TGCGCCAGCAGCTTAGCGGCGGGTGTCTCCTACGAGCAGTACTTC. Translating it yields CASSLAAGVSYEQYF.

The CDR3 DNA reads TGTGCCAGTAGTATAGGGATCCAGGGGCACAATGAGCAGTTCTTC. Residues: CASSIGIQGHNEQFF. The rearrangement uses TRBV19 and TRBJ2-1, with D maybe TRBD1 (6 bases). Germline-derived CDR1 and CDR2 are LNHDA and SQIVND (reference sequence). Trimming removed 1 base at V and 5 bases at J, with 12 bases between. The CDR3 loop spans 15 amino acids.

This rearrangement joins TRBV30 to TRBJ2-1, with D possibly matching TRBD1 (6 bases). Germline V gives CDR1 GTSNPN, CDR2 SVGIG (reference sequence). Trimming stripped 0 bases from V and 5 bases from J, with 14 bases between. CDR3 length: 15 amino acids. CDR3 protein: CAWSVETGRNNEQFF. Written as DNA, the CDR3 is TGTGCCTGGAGTGTAGAGACAGGCCGGAACAATGAGCAGTTCTTC.

The chain carries TRBV5-6 and TRBJ2-7; 14 bases map to TRBD2. CDR3 length equals 15 residues. With 4 bases clipped from V and 2 bases from J, the junction kept 2 bases outside the gene matches. Germline V lookup: CDR1 SGHDT, CDR2 YYEEEE. CDR3 region: CASSEGLAGAYEQYF. The CDR3, as DNA: TGTGCCAGCAGCGAGGGACTAGCGGGAGCCTACGAGCAGTACTTC.

The chain employs TRBV7-3 and TRBJ2-1, with D unresolved. Germline lookup yields CDR1 SGHTA and CDR2 FQGTGA. The CDR3 has 13 amino acids. Trimming stripped 2 bases from V and 7 bases from J, with 9 bases between. The CDR3 bases are TGTGCCAGCAGCTTATCGAGGAGTAATGAGCAGTTCTTC. Translating it yields CASSLSRSNEQFF.

This rearrangement joins TRBV29-1 to TRBJ1-1, with TRBD1 matching over 7 bases. The CDR3 is 13 amino acids. The J segment lost 5 bases and the V segment lost 4 bases, leaving 7 bases of the junction unmatched. Germline assignment: CDR1 SQVTM and CDR2 ANQGSEA. In nucleotides, the CDR3 is TGCAGCGTTGTGGGGTCGGACAGGACTGAAGCTTTCTTT. It encodes CSVVGSDRTEAFF. Full variable domain (rest looked up from reference TRBV29-1 and TRBJ1-1): SAVISQKPSRDICQRGTSLTIQCQVDSQVTMMFWYRQQPGQSLTLIATANQGSEATYESGFVIDKFPISRPNLTFSTLTVSNMSPEDSSIYLCSVVGSDRTEAFFGQGTRLTVV.

This clone is a singleton in its sample. The V gene is TRBV6-5, the J gene TRBJ2-7, with D maybe TRBD2 (5 bases). V dropped 5 bases and J dropped 2 bases, with 16 bases sitting between them. Germline V lookup: CDR1 MNHEY, CDR2 SVGAGI. The length of the CDR3 is 15 residues. This CDR3 reads CASSPQGGPPYEQYV. As DNA, the CDR3 is TGTGCCAGCAGTCCGCAAGGAGGACCCCCCTACGAGCAGTACGTC.

V and J are TRBV11-2 and TRBJ1-2; D unclear. CDR3 size: 12 residues. Germline CDR1 is SGHAT and CDR2 is FQNNGV. Trimming left V 6 bases short and J 5 bases short, with 10 bases between. The CDR3 DNA is TGTGCCAGCAGTCACCGATCTTATGGCTACACCTTC. Protein product: CASSHRSYGYTF.

The J gene is TRBJ1-5, the V gene TRBV18; TRBD1 matches at 8 bases. V shed 8 bases and J 2 bases; nucleotides not matched to a gene: 8. Germline CDR1 is KGHSH and CDR2 is LQKENI. The CDR3 runs to 15 residues. CDR3 loop: CASREQGGGNQPQHF. The CDR3, as DNA: TGTGCCAGCCGGGAACAGGGGGGTGGCAATCAGCCCCAGCATTTT.

The chain has TRBV6-1 and TRBJ2-4; no firm D call. The V gene lost 2 bases and the J gene lost 6 bases, with 17 bases spanning the gap. In germline, CDR1 is MNHNS, CDR2 SASEGT. This CDR3 region has 16 residues. As DNA, the CDR3 is TGTGCCAGCAGTGAAAGCCCGGGTATCGGCATAAACATTCAGTACTTC. Its translation: CASSESPGIGINIQYF.

This rearrangement joins TRBV5-6 to TRBJ2-5, with D perhaps matching TRBD1 or TRBD2 (5 bases each). The CDR3 is made up of 13 amino acids. The germline CDR1 and CDR2 sequences are SGHDT and YYEEEE. V lost 3 bases and J lost 7, with 13 bases in between. Written as DNA, the CDR3 is TGTGCCAGCAGCTCGGACAACGCGGGGACCCAGTACTTC. The encoded protein is CASSSDNAGTQYF.

The chain joins TRBV5-1 to TRBJ2-5, with D hard to call. CDR1 and CDR2 from the germline V gene are SGHRS and YFSETQ. V was cut by 8 bases and J by 1 base, with 18 bases left in between. The CDR3 contains 15 residues. The CDR3 reads CASVPTLGAQETQYF. CDR3 nucleotide sequence: TGCGCCAGTGTCCCAACGCTGGGCGCCCAAGAGACCCAGTACTTC.

The chain combines TRBV9 with TRBJ2-3; perhaps TRBD1 as D (5 bases). The CDR3 sequence is 15 residues long. The V gene's germline CDR1 is SGDLS and CDR2 YYNGEE. V was pared by 2 bases and J by 1 base, with 11 bases between. CDR3 bases: TGTGCCAGCAGCGTCGTAGACAGAGGCACAGATACGCAGTATTTT. Translated: CASSVVDRGTDTQYF.